The 15 T cell receptor beta chains below come from one sample, sequenced in a study of T cell changes during pregnancy in multiple sclerosis. The repertoire was sequenced with immunoSEQ multiplex PCR; TCRdb's copy has only in-frame clones and lacks some. The sample carries under 50,000 clones, roughly nine tenths recorded once. The starting material was CD4+ T cells from peripheral blood mononuclear cells, obtained after pregnancy. These receptors all come from a female donor with multiple sclerosis, enrolled in a pregnancy study.

This chain connects TRBV30 to TRBJ2-7, with D unclear. The germline V and J ends were trimmed by 1 base and 2 bases, with 9 bases remaining between them. The CDR3 runs 13 residues. Germline CDR1 GTSNPN, CDR2 SVGIG (reference sequence). This chain's CDR3 is CAWSGANPYEQYF. The DNA of the CDR3 is TGTGCCTGGAGTGGTGCGAACCCCTACGAGCAGTACTTC. Combining the CDR3 with reference TRBV30 and TRBJ2-7 gives the whole variable domain SQTIHQWPATLVQPVGSPLSLECTVEGTSNPNLYWYRQAAGRGLQLLFYSVGIGQISSEVPQNLSASRPQDRQFILSSKKLLLSDSGFYLCAWSGANPYEQYFGPGTRLTVT.

This rearrangement joins TRBV7-9 to TRBJ1-2; 7 positions match TRBD1. In germline, CDR1 is SEHNR, CDR2 FQNEAQ (reference sequence). V dropped 5 bases and J dropped 8; count of bases not matched to a gene: 8. This CDR3 contains 13 residues. The CDR3 DNA is TGTGCCAGCAGCCAAGGGGGCCGGCGCGGCTACACCTTC. As protein: CASSQGGRRGYTF.

This sequence joins TRBV7-3 and TRBJ2-5; maybe TRBD2 (6 bases). V lost 6 bases and J lost 2, with 10 bases in between. Germline lookup yields CDR1 SGHTA and CDR2 FQGTGA. The CDR3 has 13 amino acids. The CDR3 here is CASSKGRQETQYF. The CDR3 DNA reads TGTGCCAGCAGTAAGGGGAGGCAAGAGACCCAGTACTTC. Together with reference TRBV7-3 and TRBJ2-5, the CDR3 gives the full variable domain: GAGVSQTPSNKVTEKGKYVELRCDPISGHTALYWYRQSLGQGPEFLIYFQGTGAADDSGLPNDRFFAVRPEGSVSTLKIQRTERGDSAVYLCASSKGRQETQYFGPGTRLLVL.

This clone was counted only a few times. This chain links TRBV7-3 with TRBJ2-1, with D possibly being TRBD2 (5 bases). The V gene lost 3 bases and the J gene lost 8 bases, with 17 bases spanning the gap. There are 15 residues in the CDR3. CDR1 is SGHTA, CDR2 FQGTGA, per germline. The CDR3 loop is CASSFNSAGLHEQFF. In nucleotides, the CDR3 is TGTGCCAGCAGCTTTAATAGCGCGGGCCTCCATGAGCAGTTCTTC.

The rearrangement uses TRBV5-1 and TRBJ2-3, with D tentatively TRBD2 (6 bases). Per germline, CDR1 SGHRS and CDR2 YFSETQ. V lost 3 bases and J 0 bases, leaving 14 bases between the germline ends. CDR3 length: 16 residues. The CDR3 coding sequence is TGCGCCAGCAGCTCGGCCCTAGCGACTAGCACAGATACGCAGTATTTT. This translates into CASSSALATSTDTQYF.

The chain has TRBV9 and TRBJ2-3; possibly TRBD1 for D (6 bases). The germline CDR1 and CDR2 sequences are SGDLS and YYNGEE. The V end lost 5 bases, the J end lost 4 bases, and 14 bases lay between the germline ends. The CDR3 runs 14 residues. The CDR3 nucleotides read TGTGCCAGCAGTTACACAGGGTCAGCAGATACGCAGTATTTT. Translating gives CASSYTGSADTQYF.

V is TRBV7-9 and J is TRBJ2-2; maybe TRBD2 (6 bases). The V gene lost 3 bases and the J gene lost 5 bases, with 16 bases spanning the gap. CDR1 is SEHNR, CDR2 FQNEAQ, per germline (reference sequence). The CDR3 sequence is 16 residues long. The CDR3 reads CASSFLATLRTGELFF. CDR3 DNA sequence: TGTGCCAGCAGCTTTCTAGCGACACTAAGGACCGGGGAGCTGTTTTTT.

This clone appeared once. The chain couples TRBV7-9 to TRBJ1-2; possibly TRBD1 for D (5 bases). From germline, CDR1 is SEHNR and CDR2 FQNEAQ (reference sequence). There are 14 residues in the CDR3. Trimming removed 6 bases at V and 6 bases at J, with 17 bases between. This CDR3 reads CASSADRTSDGYTF. The CDR3 DNA reads as TGTGCCAGCAGTGCCGATAGGACATCCGATGGCTACACCTTC. The entire variable domain, with the rest obtained from reference TRBV7-9 and TRBJ1-2, is as follows: DTGVSQNPRHKITKRGQNVTFRCDPISEHNRLYWYRQTLGQGPEFLTYFQNEAQLEKSRLLSDRFSAERPKGSFSTLEIQRTEQGDSAMYLCASSADRTSDGYTFGSGTRLTVV.

The rearrangement links TRBV11-2 to TRBJ2-3; TRBD2 might be the D (6 bases). Germline CDR1 and CDR2: SGHAT and FQNNGV. Trimming removed 4 bases at V and 0 bases at J, with 14 bases between. There are 16 residues in the CDR3. The CDR3 region has the DNA TGTGCCAGCAGCTCCGGACTACAAACTAGCACAGATACGCAGTATTTT. It is translated as CASSSGLQTSTDTQYF.

The rearrangement uses TRBV18 and TRBJ2-5, with 8 bases aligning to TRBD2. There are 16 residues in the CDR3. Trimming took 0 bases from V and 4 from J; bases not matched to a gene: 7. Germline V gene data show CDR1 as KGHSH and CDR2 as LQKENI. The CDR3 coding sequence is TGTGCCAGCTCACCACCGAATCGGGAGGGAGGAGAGACCCAGTACTTC. It codes for CASSPPNREGGETQYF.

The J gene is TRBJ2-1, the V gene TRBV6-5; 12 bases align to TRBD2. V shed 2 bases, J shed 9 bases, and the junction held 5 bases outside the gene matches. Per germline, CDR1 MNHEY and CDR2 SVGAGI. This CDR3 has 15 residues. CDR3 nucleotides: TGTGCCAGCAGTTACGGGCTAGCGGGAGGGCCTGAGCAGTTCTTC. It specifies CASSYGLAGGPEQFF.

The chain joins TRBV5-1 to TRBJ2-7; the match to TRBD1 covers 7 bases. Germline CDR1 SGHRS, CDR2 YFSETQ. Trimming cost V 0 bases and J 5 bases; bases outside gene matches: 5. The CDR3 contains 14 residues. The CDR3 nucleotides are TGCGCCAGCAGCTTGGTAGGGGGCGTCCACGAGCAGTACTTC. Translation: CASSLVGGVHEQYF. The whole variable domain, filled in from reference TRBV5-1 and TRBJ2-7, reads KAGVTQTPRYLIKTRGQQVTLSCSPISGHRSVSWYQQTPGQGLQFLFEYFSETQRNKGNFPGRFSGRQFSNSRSEMNVSTLELGDSALYLCASSLVGGVHEQYFGPGTRLTVT.

This rearrangement joins TRBV7-2 to TRBJ2-5; possibly TRBD1 for D (6 bases). The CDR3 has 13 residues. The V gene lost 8 bases and the J gene lost 2 bases, with 12 bases spanning the gap. Germline CDR1 is SGHTA and CDR2 is FQGNSA. The CDR3 spells CASSWTEQETQYF. The CDR3 DNA reads TGTGCCAGCTCATGGACAGAACAAGAGACCCAGTACTTC.

The J gene is TRBJ2-7, the V gene TRBV5-6; D might be TRBD1 (6 bases). The CDR3 is 17 residues long. Germline CDR1 is SGHDT and CDR2 is YYEEEE. The ends were cut back, 4 bases at V and 3 bases at J, with 23 bases in the middle. The CDR3 DNA follows: TGTGCCAGCAGCCCGTACTCAGGGGTCGGGTCCTACTACGAGCAGTACTTC. It yields the protein CASSPYSGVGSYYEQYF.

The CDR3 region is CASSLLTGGISSGELFF. The CDR3 DNA reads TGTGCCAGCAGCCTCTTGACAGGGGGTATTAGTTCCGGGGAGCTGTTTTTT. This chain links TRBV11-3 with TRBJ2-2, with TRBD1 matching 9 bases. V trimming: 5 bases; J trimming: 6 bases; junction bases outside the gene matches: 13. In germline, CDR1 is SGHNT, CDR2 YENEEA. The CDR3 length is 17 residues.